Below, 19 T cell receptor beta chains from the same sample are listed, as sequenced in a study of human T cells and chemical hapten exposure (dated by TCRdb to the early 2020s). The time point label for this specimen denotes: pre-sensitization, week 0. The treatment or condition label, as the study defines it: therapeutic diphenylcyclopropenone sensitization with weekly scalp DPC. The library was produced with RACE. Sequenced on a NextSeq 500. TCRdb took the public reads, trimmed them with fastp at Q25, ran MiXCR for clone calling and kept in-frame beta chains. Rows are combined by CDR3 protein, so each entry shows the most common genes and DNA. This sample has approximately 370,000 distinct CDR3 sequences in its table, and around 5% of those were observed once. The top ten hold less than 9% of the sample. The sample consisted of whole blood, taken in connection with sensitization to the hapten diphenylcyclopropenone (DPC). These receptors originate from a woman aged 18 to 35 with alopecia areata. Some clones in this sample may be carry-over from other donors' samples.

CDR3 DNA: TGCGCCAGCAGGTTCCCCAGCGGGGGCAACACCGGGGAGCTGTTTTTT. Its translation is CASRFPSGGNTGELFF. The chain carries TRBV5-1 and TRBJ2-2, with 8 bases identical to TRBD2. This CDR3 has 16 residues. The V and J ends lost 5 bases and 2 bases, in that order; junction bases with no gene match: 8. Germline CDR1 reads SGHRS; CDR2 reads YFSETQ.

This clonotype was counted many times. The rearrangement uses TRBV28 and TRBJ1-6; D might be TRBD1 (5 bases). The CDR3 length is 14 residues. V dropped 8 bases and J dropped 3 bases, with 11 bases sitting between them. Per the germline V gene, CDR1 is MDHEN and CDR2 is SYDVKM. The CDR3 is CASQTGNYNSPLHF. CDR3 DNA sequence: TGTGCCAGCCAAACAGGAAACTATAATTCACCCCTCCACTTT.

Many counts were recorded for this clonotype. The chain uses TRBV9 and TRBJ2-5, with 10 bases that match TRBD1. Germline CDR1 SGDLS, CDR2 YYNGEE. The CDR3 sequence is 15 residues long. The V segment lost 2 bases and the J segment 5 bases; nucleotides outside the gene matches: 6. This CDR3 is CASSVRQGASETQYF. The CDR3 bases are TGTGCCAGCAGCGTGAGACAGGGGGCGTCGGAGACCCAGTACTTC.

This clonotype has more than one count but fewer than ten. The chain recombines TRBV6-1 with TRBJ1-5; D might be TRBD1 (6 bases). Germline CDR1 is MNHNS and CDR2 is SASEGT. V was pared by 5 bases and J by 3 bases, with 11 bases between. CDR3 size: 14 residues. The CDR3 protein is CASSTTGPNQPQHF. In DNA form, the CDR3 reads TGTGCCAGCAGTACGACAGGTCCCAATCAGCCCCAGCATTTT.

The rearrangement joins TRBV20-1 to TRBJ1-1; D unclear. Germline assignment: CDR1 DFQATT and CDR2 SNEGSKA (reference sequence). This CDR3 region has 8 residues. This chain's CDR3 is CGSGGAFF. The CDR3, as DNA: TGCGGCTCGGGCGGAGCTTTCTTT.

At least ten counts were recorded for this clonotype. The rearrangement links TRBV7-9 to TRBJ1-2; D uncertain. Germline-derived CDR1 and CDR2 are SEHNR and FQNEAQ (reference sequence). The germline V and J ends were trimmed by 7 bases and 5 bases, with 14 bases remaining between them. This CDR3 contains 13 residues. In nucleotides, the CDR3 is TGTGCCAGCACCTCCTTGGGGAGATATGGCTACACCTTC. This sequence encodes CASTSLGRYGYTF.

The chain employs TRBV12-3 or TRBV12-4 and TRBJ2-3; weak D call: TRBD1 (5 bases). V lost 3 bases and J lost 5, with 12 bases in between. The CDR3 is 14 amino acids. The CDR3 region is CASSFGQGIDTQYF. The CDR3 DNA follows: TGTGCCAGCAGTTTCGGGCAGGGTATAGATACGCAGTATTTT.

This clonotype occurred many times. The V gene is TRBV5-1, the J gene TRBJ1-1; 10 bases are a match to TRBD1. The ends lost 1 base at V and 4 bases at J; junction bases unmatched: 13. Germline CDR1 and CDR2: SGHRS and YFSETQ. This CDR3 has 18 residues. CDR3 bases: TGCGCCAGCAGCTTGCTCTCGGGACAGGGGTTGGGTGGCACTGAAGCTTTCTTT. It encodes CASSLLSGQGLGGTEAFF.

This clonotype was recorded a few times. The CDR3 DNA reads as TGTGCCAGCTCACCGACCCAGGGGGATAATTCACCCCTCCACTTT. This gives the protein CASSPTQGDNSPLHF. The chain uses TRBV18 and TRBJ1-6, with TRBD1 matching over 7 bases. Trimming removed 3 bases from V and 5 bases from J; junction bases left unmatched: 4. Germline lookup yields CDR1 KGHSH and CDR2 LQKENI. The CDR3 spans 15 residues.

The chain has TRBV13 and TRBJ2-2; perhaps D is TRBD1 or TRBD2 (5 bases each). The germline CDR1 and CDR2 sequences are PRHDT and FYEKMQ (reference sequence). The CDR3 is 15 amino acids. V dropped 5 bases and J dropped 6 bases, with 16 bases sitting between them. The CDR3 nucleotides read TGTGCCAGCAGCATTGGGACCGTCGTCGCCGGGGAGCTGTTTTTT. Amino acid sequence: CASSIGTVVAGELFF.

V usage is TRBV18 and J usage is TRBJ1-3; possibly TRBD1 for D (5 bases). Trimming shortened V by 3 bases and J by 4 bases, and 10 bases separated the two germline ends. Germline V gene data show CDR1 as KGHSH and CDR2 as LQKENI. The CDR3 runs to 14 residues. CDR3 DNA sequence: TGTGCCAGCTCACCCGGACAAGAGGGAAACACCATATATTTT. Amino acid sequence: CASSPGQEGNTIYF.

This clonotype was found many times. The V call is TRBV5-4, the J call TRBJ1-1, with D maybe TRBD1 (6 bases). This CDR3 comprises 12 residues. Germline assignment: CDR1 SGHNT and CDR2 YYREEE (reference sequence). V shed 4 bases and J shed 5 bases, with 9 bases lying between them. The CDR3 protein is CASSTGQTEAFF. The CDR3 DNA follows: TGTGCCAGCAGCACCGGACAGACTGAAGCTTTCTTT.

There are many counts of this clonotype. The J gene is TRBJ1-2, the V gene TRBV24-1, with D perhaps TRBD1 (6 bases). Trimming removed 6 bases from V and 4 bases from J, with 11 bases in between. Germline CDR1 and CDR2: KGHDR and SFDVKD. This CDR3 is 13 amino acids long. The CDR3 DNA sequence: TGTGCCACCAGTAACGGGACACCCTATGGCTACACCTTC. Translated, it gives CATSNGTPYGYTF.

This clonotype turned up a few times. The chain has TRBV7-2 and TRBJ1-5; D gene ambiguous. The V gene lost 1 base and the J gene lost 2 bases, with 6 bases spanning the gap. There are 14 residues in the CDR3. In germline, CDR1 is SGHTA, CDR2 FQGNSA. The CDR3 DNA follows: TGTGCCAGCAGCTTAGTCGTGGGCAATCAGCCCCAGCATTTT. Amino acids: CASSLVVGNQPQHF. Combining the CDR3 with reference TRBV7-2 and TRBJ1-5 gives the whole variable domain GAGVSQSPSNKVTEKGKDVELRCDPISGHTALYWYRQSLGQGLEFLIYFQGNSAPDKSGLPSDRFSAERTGGSVSTLTIQRTQQEDSAVYLCASSLVVGNQPQHFGDGTRLSIL.

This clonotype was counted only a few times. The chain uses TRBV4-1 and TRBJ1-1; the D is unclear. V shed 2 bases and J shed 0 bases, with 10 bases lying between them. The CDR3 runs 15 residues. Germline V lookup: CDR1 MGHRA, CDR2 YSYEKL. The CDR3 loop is CASSQLPRVNTEAFF. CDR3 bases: TGCGCCAGCAGCCAACTGCCCCGGGTGAACACTGAAGCTTTCTTT.

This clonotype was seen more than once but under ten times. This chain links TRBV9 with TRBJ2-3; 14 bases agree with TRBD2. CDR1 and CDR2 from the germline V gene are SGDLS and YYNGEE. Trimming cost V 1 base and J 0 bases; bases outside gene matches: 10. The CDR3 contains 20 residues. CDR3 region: CASSVLGGTSGGRSTDTQYF. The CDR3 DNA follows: TGTGCCAGCAGCGTATTAGGCGGGACTAGCGGGGGCCGAAGCACAGATACGCAGTATTTT.

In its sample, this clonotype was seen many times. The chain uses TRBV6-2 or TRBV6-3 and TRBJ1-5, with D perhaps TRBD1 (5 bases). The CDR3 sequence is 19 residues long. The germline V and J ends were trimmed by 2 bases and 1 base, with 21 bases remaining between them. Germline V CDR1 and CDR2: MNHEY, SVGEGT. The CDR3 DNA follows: TGTGCCAGCAGTTACCCTGGGGACCAGGGAGTGAGAAGCAATCAGCCCCAGCATTTT. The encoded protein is CASSYPGDQGVRSNQPQHF.

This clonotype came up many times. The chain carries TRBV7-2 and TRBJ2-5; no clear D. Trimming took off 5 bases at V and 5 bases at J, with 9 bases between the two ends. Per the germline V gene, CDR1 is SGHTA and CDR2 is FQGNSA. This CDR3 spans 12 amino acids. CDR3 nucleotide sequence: TGTGCCAGCAGCCCCGCGGCGGAGACCCAGTACTTC. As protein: CASSPAAETQYF.

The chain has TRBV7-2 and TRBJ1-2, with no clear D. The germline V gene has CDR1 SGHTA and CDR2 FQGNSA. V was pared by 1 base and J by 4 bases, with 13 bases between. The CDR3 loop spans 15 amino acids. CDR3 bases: TGTGCCAGCAGCTTAGATTGGAACAGTCGCTATGGCTACACCTTC. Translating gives CASSLDWNSRYGYTF. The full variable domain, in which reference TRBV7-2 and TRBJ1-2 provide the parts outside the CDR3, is GAGVSQSPSNKVTEKGKDVELRCDPISGHTALYWYRQSLGQGLEFLIYFQGNSAPDKSGLPSDRFSAERTGGSVSTLTIQRTQQEDSAVYLCASSLDWNSRYGYTFGSGTRLTVV.